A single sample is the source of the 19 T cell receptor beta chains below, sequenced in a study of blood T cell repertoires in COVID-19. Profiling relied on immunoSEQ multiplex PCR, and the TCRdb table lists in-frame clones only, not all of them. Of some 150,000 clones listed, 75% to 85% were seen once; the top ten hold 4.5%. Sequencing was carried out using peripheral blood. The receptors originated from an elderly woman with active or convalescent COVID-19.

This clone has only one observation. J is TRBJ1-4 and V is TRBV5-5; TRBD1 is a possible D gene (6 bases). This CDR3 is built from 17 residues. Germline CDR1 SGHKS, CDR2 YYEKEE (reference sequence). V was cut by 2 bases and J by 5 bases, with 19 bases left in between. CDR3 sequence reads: CASSFGTGMLFNEKLFF. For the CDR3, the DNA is TGTGCCAGCAGCTTTGGAACAGGGATGCTTTTCAATGAAAAACTGTTTTTT. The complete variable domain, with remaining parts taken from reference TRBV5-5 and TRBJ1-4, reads DAGVTQSPTHLIKTRGQQVTLRCSPISGHKSVSWYQQVLGQGPQFIFQYYEKEERGRGNFPDRFSARQFPNYSSELNVNALLLGDSALYLCASSFGTGMLFNEKLFFGSGTQLSVL.

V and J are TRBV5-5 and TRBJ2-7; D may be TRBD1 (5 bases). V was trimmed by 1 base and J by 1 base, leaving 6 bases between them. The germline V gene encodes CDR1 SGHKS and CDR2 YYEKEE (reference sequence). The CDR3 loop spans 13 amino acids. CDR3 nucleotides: TGTGCCAGCAGCTTGAGGGGTTCCTACGAGCAGTACTTC. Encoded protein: CASSLRGSYEQYF.

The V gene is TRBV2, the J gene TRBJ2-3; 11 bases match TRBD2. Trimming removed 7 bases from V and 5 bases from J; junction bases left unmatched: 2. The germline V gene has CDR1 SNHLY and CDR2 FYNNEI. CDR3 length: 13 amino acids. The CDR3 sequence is CASIAGGKDTQYF. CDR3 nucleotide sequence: TGTGCCAGCATAGCGGGGGGGAAAGATACGCAGTATTTT.

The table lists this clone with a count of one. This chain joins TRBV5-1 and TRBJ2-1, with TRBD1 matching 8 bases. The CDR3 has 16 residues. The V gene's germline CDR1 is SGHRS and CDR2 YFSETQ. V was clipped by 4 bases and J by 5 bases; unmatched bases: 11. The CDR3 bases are TGCGCCAGCAGCCCCTCCCGGGACAGGATGAACAATGAGCAGTTCTTC. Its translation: CASSPSRDRMNNEQFF.

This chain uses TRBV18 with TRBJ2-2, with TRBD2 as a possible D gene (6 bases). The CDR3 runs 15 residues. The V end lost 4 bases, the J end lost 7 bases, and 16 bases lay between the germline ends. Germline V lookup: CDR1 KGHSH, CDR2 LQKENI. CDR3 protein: CASSRRESFIGELFF. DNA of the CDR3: TGTGCCAGCTCACGCCGGGAGTCCTTTATCGGGGAGCTGTTTTTT. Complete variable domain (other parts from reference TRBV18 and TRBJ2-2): NAGVMQNPRHLVRRRGQEARLRCSPMKGHSHVYWYRQLPEEGLKFMVYLQKENIIDESGMPKERFSAEFPKEGPSILRIQQVVRGDSAAYFCASSRRESFIGELFFGEGSRLTVL.

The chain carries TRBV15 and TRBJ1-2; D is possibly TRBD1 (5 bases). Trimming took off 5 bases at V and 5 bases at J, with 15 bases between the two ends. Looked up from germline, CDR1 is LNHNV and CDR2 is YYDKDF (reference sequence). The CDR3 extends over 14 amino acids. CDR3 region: CATSQDGGGYGYTF. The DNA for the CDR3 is TGTGCCACCAGCCAAGACGGGGGAGGGTATGGCTACACCTTC.

CDR3 protein: CASRLQGRDEKLFF. The CDR3 DNA sequence: TGTGCCAGTAGATTACAGGGTCGGGATGAAAAACTGTTTTTT. The chain combines TRBV19 with TRBJ1-4; TRBD1 is a possible D gene (6 bases). V lost 6 bases and J lost 6, with 14 bases in between. Germline values: CDR1 LNHDA, CDR2 SQIVND (reference sequence). CDR3 length: 14 residues.

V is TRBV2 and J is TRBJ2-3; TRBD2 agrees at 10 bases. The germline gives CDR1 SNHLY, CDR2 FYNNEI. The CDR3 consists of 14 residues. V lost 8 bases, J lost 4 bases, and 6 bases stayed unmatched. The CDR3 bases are TGTGCCAGCGGTAGCGGGGGGCCCGCAGATACGCAGTATTTT. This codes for CASGSGGPADTQYF.

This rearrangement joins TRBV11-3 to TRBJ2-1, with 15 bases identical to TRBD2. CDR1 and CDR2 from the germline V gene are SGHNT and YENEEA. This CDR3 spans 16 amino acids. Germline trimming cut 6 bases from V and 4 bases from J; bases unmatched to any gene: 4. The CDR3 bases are TGTGCCAGCAGTTCGGGACTAGCGGGGGGTTACAATGAGCAGTTCTTC. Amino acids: CASSSGLAGGYNEQFF.

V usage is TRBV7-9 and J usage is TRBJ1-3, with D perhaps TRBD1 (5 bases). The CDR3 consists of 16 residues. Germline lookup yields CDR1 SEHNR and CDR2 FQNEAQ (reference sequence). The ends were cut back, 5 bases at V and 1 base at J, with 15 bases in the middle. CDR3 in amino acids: CASSPRGLGSGNTIYF. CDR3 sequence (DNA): TGTGCCAGCAGCCCAAGGGGCCTCGGGTCTGGAAACACCATATATTTT. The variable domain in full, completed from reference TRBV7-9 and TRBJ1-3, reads DTGVSQNPRHKITKRGQNVTFRCDPISEHNRLYWYRQTLGQGPEFLTYFQNEAQLEKSRLLSDRFSAERPKGSFSTLEIQRTEQGDSAMYLCASSPRGLGSGNTIYFGEGSWLTVV.

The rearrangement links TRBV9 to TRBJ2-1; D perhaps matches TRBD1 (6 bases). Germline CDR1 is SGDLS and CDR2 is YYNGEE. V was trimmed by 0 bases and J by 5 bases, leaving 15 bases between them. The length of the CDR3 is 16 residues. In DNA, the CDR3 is TGTGCCAGCAGCGTAGGGTGGTCAGGGGCCCACAATGAGCAGTTCTTC. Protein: CASSVGWSGAHNEQFF.

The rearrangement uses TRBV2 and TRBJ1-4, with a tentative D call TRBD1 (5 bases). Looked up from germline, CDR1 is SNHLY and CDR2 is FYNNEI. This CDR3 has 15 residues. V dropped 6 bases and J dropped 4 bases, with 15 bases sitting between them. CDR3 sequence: CASRLAGPINEKLFF. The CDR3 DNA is TGTGCCAGCAGACTGGCGGGACCGATTAATGAAAAACTGTTTTTT.

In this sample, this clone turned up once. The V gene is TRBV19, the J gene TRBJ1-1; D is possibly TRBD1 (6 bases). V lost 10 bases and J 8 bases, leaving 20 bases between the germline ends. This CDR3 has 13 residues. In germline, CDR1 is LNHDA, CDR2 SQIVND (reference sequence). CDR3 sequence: CATWDNLPGEAFF. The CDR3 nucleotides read TGTGCCACTTGGGACAACCTTCCGGGCGAAGCTTTCTTT.

Written as DNA, the CDR3 is TGTGCCAGTACTAAGCAGGGAGGCACTGAAGCTTTCTTT. Translation gives CASTKQGGTEAFF. The rearrangement links TRBV19 to TRBJ1-1, with a possible D match to TRBD1 (5 bases). Germline values: CDR1 LNHDA, CDR2 SQIVND (reference sequence). V was clipped by 7 bases and J by 4 bases, with 13 bases between them. CDR3 length: 13 residues. The variable domain in full, with the rest retrieved from reference TRBV19 and TRBJ1-1, is DGGITQSPKYLFRKEGQNVTLSCEQNLNHDAMYWYRQDPGQGLRLIYYSQIVNDFQKGDIAEGYSVSREKKESFPLTVTSAQKNPTAFYLCASTKQGGTEAFFGQGTRLTVV.

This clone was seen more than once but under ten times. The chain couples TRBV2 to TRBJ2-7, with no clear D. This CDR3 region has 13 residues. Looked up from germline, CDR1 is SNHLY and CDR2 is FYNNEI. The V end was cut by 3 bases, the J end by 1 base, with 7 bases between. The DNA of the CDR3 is TGTGCCAGCAGTGAGCAGGAATCCTACGAGCAGTACTTC. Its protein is CASSEQESYEQYF.

The CDR3 DNA reads as TGTGCCTGGAGTGTAGGCCTAGCGGGGGGGGAGCAGTACTTC. Protein sequence: CAWSVGLAGGEQYF. This chain joins TRBV30 and TRBJ2-7; 12 bases map to TRBD2. Germline trimming cut 0 bases from V and 7 bases from J; bases unmatched to any gene: 4. Germline CDR1 and CDR2: GTSNPN and SVGIG (reference sequence). This CDR3 contains 14 residues.

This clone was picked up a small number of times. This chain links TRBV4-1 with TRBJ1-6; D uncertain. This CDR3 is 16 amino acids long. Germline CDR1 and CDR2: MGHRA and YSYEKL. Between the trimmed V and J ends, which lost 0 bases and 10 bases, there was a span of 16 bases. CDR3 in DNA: TGCGCCAGCAGCCAAGATCGTCGGGTTGTTTGGTCACCCCTCCACTTT. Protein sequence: CASSQDRRVVWSPLHF.

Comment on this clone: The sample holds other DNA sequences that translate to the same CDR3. The CDR3 is CASSPNRGLETQYF. CDR3 coding DNA: TGTGCCAGCTCACCTAACAGGGGGCTGGAGACCCAGTACTTC. This chain uses TRBV18 with TRBJ2-5; 9 nucleotides line up with TRBD1. Germline V gene lookup returns CDR1 KGHSH and CDR2 LQKENI. V was clipped by 3 bases and J by 5 bases; unmatched bases: 4. CDR3 length equals 14 residues.

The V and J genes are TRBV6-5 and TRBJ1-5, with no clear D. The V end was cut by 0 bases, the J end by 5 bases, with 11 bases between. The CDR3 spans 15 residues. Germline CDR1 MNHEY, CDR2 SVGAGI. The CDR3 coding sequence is TGTGCCAGCAGTTACTCGTCGGGAGAGGATCAGCCCCAGCATTTT. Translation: CASSYSSGEDQPQHF.